This T cell receptor beta chain came from a study of human T cells and chemical hapten exposure. Time point meaning: patch test 2, 6 weeks after DPC sensitization. Treatment indicated: therapeutic diphenylcyclopropenone sensitization with weekly scalp DPC. The table lists this clonotype with a few counts. The V gene lost 3 bases and the J gene lost 4 bases, with 8 bases spanning the gap. CDR1 MRHNA and CDR2 SNTAGT come from the germline V gene. The CDR3 totals 13 residues. Via MiXCR, TCRdb re-called the RACE reads, giving one row per CDR3 protein. The data contain under 450,000 distinct CDR3 sequences, about 6.9% of them seen just once; the ten biggest clones take up around 5.8%.

This clonotype was obtained from a woman between 18 and 29 years old with alopecia areata. Some clones in this sample may be carry-over from other donors' samples. Material: whole blood, obtained in connection with sensitization to the hapten diphenylcyclopropenone (DPC). The chain employs TRBV6-4 and TRBJ2-3, with a tentative D call TRBD1 (5 bases). Written as DNA, the CDR3 is TGTGCCAGCAGTGAGGGGCAGCCAGATACGCAGTATTTT. Protein: CASSEGQPDTQYF.